Below are 8 T cell receptor beta chains sequenced from a single sample in a study of siplizumab effects on memory and regulatory T cells. Here immunoSEQ multiplex PCR was the method, and the copy in TCRdb shows in-frame clones only, minus some. Of about 82,000 clones in the sample, 87% were seen once. Sequences were obtained from Tregs sorted from blood. These receptors were collected from a human donor in good health.

This chain links TRBV20-1 with TRBJ2-1; D remains ambiguous. The CDR3 consists of 11 residues. The germline V gene encodes CDR1 DFQATT and CDR2 SNEGSKA (reference sequence). This CDR3 is CSSAFYNEQFF. The DNA of the CDR3 is TGCAGCTCGGCCTTCTACAATGAGCAGTTCTTC.

The rearrangement links TRBV5-6 to TRBJ2-7; TRBD1 matches at 9 bases. Per germline, CDR1 SGHDT and CDR2 YYEEEE. This CDR3 has 14 amino acids. J lost 5 bases, V lost 0 bases, and 3 bases had no gene match. The CDR3 sequence: CASSLGRTGDEQYF. The DNA for the CDR3 is TGTGCCAGCAGCTTGGGCCGGACAGGGGACGAGCAGTACTTC.

The chain couples TRBV19 to TRBJ2-3; 14 bases line up with TRBD2. The CDR3 runs to 18 residues. Looked up from germline, CDR1 is LNHDA and CDR2 is SQIVND (reference sequence). The V segment lost 3 bases and the J segment 10 bases; nucleotides outside the gene matches: 15. The CDR3: CASSILGLAGGDRLAQYF. CDR3 sequence (DNA): TGTGCCAGTAGTATCCTCGGACTAGCGGGGGGTGACAGATTGGCGCAGTATTTT.

This chain joins TRBV19 and TRBJ2-3; 7 bases are a match to TRBD2. Germline V gene data show CDR1 as LNHDA and CDR2 as SQIVND (reference sequence). The V segment lost 5 bases and the J segment 0 bases; nucleotides outside the gene matches: 5. The CDR3 is 15 amino acids. In nucleotides, the CDR3 is TGTGCCAGTAGTGAGACTAGCTCAAGCACAGATACGCAGTATTTT. This translates into CASSETSSSTDTQYF.

In its sample, this clone was seen once. The rearrangement uses TRBV7-2 and TRBJ1-2; 7 bases map to TRBD1. Trimming took 4 bases from V and 5 from J; bases not matched to a gene: 10. Germline V gene sequence: CDR1 SGHTA, CDR2 FQGNSA. CDR3 length: 15 residues. CDR3: CASSSPGQSLYGYTF. The CDR3 DNA is TGTGCCAGCAGCTCACCGGGACAGTCCTTATATGGCTACACCTTC.

V is TRBV6-1 and J is TRBJ2-7; D gene uncertain. Germline assignment: CDR1 MNHNS and CDR2 SASEGT. The CDR3 covers 11 residues. With 5 bases removed from V and 3 bases from J, the gap between germline ends came to 5 bases. The CDR3 sequence: CASSHSYEQYF. The CDR3, as DNA: TGTGCCAGCAGTCACAGCTACGAGCAGTACTTC.

The V gene is TRBV2, the J gene TRBJ1-2, with 10 nucleotides matching TRBD1. Looked up from germline, CDR1 is SNHLY and CDR2 is FYNNEI. Trimming cost V 10 bases and J 10 bases; bases outside gene matches: 12. The CDR3 length is 13 residues. CDR3 sequence: CATYTGQGRAYTF. The DNA of the CDR3 is TGTGCCACATACACGGGACAGGGGCGGGCCTACACCTTC.

Only a few counts were recorded for this clone. The CDR3: CASSPLGAARYTF. CDR3 in DNA: TGTGCCAGCTCACCCTTAGGGGCAGCTCGCTACACCTTC. The chain carries TRBV18 and TRBJ1-2, with D possibly matching TRBD1 (5 bases). Germline CDR1 is KGHSH and CDR2 is LQKENI. The length of the CDR3 is 13 residues. Trimming left V 3 bases short and J 9 bases short, with 14 bases between.